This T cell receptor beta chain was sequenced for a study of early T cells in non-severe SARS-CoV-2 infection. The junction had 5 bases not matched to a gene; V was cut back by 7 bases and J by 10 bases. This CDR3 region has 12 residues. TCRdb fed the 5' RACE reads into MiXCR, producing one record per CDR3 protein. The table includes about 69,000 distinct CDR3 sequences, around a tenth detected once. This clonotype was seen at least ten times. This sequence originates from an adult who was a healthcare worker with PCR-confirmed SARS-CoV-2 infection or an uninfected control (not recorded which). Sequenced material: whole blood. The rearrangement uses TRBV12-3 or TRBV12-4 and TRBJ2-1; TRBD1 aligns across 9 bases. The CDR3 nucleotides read TGTGCCAGCAACCGGGGGACAGGGGAGCAGTTCTTC. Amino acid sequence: CASNRGTGEQFF.